Shown below are 21 T cell receptor beta chains from a single sample sequenced in a study of CD8 T cells in ankylosing spondylitis. TCRdb fed the 5' RACE reads into MiXCR, producing one record per CDR3 protein. Counted here are more than 300,000 distinct CDR3 sequences, around 10% occurring once; the ten biggest clones make up roughly 9.2%. Sequenced material: blood, either unsorted or a sorted T cell fraction (not recorded which). The receptors originated from a female donor with ankylosing spondylitis or in good health (not recorded which).

The table lists this clonotype with many counts. The chain uses TRBV18 and TRBJ2-5; no definite D call. This CDR3 is built from 12 residues. The V end was cut by 1 base, the J end by 2 bases, with 2 bases between. Per germline, CDR1 KGHSH and CDR2 LQKENI. CDR3 sequence (DNA): TGTGCCAGCTCACCACAGCAAGAGACCCAGTACTTC. Amino acid sequence: CASSPQQETQYF.

This clonotype was detected ten times or more. The chain combines TRBV7-2 with TRBJ2-3; a weak D match, TRBD2 (6 bases). This CDR3 region has 15 residues. Germline CDR1 is SGHTA and CDR2 is FQGNSA. V shed 5 bases and J shed 0 bases, with 12 bases lying between them. The chain's CDR3 is CASSMDGTSTDTQYF. CDR3 DNA: TGTGCCAGCAGCATGGACGGGACTAGCACAGATACGCAGTATTTT.

This clonotype was picked up many times. The chain uses TRBV20-1 and TRBJ2-3; 7 nucleotides match TRBD2. Germline CDR1 DFQATT, CDR2 SNEGSKA (reference sequence). Losses at the gene ends were 2 bases for V and 1 base for J; bases not matched to a gene: 6. This CDR3 region has 15 residues. The CDR3 nucleotides read TGCAGTGCTAGATCCCTAGCGGATCGCACAGATACGCAGTATTTT. Translated, it gives CSARSLADRTDTQYF.

This CDR3 reads CASSLLGRGAETQYF. In DNA, the CDR3 is TGCGCCAGCAGCCTCCTTGGCAGGGGTGCGGAGACCCAGTACTTC. The rearrangement uses TRBV5-1 and TRBJ2-5, with a tentative D call TRBD1 (6 bases). V lost 4 bases and J lost 5, with 18 bases in between. This CDR3 comprises 15 residues. CDR1 and CDR2 from the germline V gene are SGHRS and YFSETQ. The full variable domain, its missing parts supplied by reference TRBV5-1 and TRBJ2-5, is KAGVTQTPRYLIKTRGQQVTLSCSPISGHRSVSWYQQTPGQGLQFLFEYFSETQRNKGNFPGRFSGRQFSNSRSEMNVSTLELGDSALYLCASSLLGRGAETQYFGPGTRLLVL.

This clonotype showed up many times. In nucleotides, the CDR3 is TGCGCCAGCAGCTTGGGTAGGGGCTCCGGGGAGCTGTTTTTT. The encoded protein is CASSLGRGSGELFF. The rearrangement uses TRBV5-1 and TRBJ2-2, with D possibly being TRBD1 (5 bases). Germline lookup yields CDR1 SGHRS and CDR2 YFSETQ. V shed 0 bases and J shed 6 bases, with 9 bases lying between them. The CDR3 contains 14 residues. The complete variable domain, with remaining parts taken from reference TRBV5-1 and TRBJ2-2, reads KAGVTQTPRYLIKTRGQQVTLSCSPISGHRSVSWYQQTPGQGLQFLFEYFSETQRNKGNFPGRFSGRQFSNSRSEMNVSTLELGDSALYLCASSLGRGSGELFFGEGSRLTVL.

The chain has TRBV5-6 and TRBJ1-5; a weak D match, TRBD1 (6 bases). V lost 3 bases, J lost 2 bases, and 21 bases lay in between. Germline V gene sequence: CDR1 SGHDT, CDR2 YYEEEE. The CDR3 has 18 amino acids. CDR3 bases: TGTGCCAGCAGCTGGAGGGGAGGGGGGGCGTCGCGCAATCAGCCCCAGCATTTT. Its translation: CASSWRGGGASRNQPQHF.

In this sample, this clonotype turned up many times. The V and J genes are TRBV11-2 and TRBJ2-3; TRBD2 is a possible D gene (6 bases). V lost 4 bases to trimming and J lost 1 base, with 12 bases between them. The CDR3 extends over 15 amino acids. Per the germline V gene, CDR1 is SGHAT and CDR2 is FQNNGV. The DNA for the CDR3 is TGTGCCAGCAGCTCTCCCGCTAGCGGCACAGATACGCAGTATTTT. Protein: CASSSPASGTDTQYF.

This clonotype was counted many times. This chain connects TRBV27 to TRBJ1-1, with no clear D. Trimming took 7 bases from V and 4 from J, leaving 7 bases between them. The CDR3 totals 11 residues. Germline V gene data show CDR1 as MNHEY and CDR2 as SMNVEV (reference sequence). The CDR3 DNA reads TGTGCCAGCATCGGACCCACTGAAGCTTTCTTT. Encoded protein: CASIGPTEAFF.

As concerns this clonotype: A much larger clonotype is one base distant, so this may be a read error. This chain joins TRBV3-1 and TRBJ2-3; the match to TRBD2 covers 7 bases. The CDR3 is 16 amino acids. Germline lookup yields CDR1 LGHDT and CDR2 YNNKEL (reference sequence). The CDR3 DNA sequence: TGTGCCAGCAGCCAAGAAGCGGGACTCGTCGCAGATACGCAGGATTTT. Its protein is CASSQEAGLVADTQDF.

This clonotype was counted ten times or more. This chain connects TRBV10-2 to TRBJ2-7, with 9 bases lining up with TRBD2. Germline lookup yields CDR1 WSHSY and CDR2 SAAADI. This CDR3 comprises 15 residues. Trimming cost V 3 bases and J 1 base; bases outside gene matches: 4. The CDR3 loop reads CASSDRAGGSYEQYF. DNA of the CDR3: TGCGCCAGCAGTGATAGGGCGGGAGGGTCCTACGAGCAGTACTTC.

This clonotype was seen a handful of times. This chain connects TRBV21-1 to TRBJ1-5. TRBV21-1 is a pseudogene locus. This CDR3 is built from 12 residues. DNA for the CDR3: TGTGCCAGCAGCTACCGAATCCAGCCCCAGCATTTT. This gives the protein CASSYRIQPQHF.

This clonotype was recorded at least ten times. The chain has TRBV15 and TRBJ1-2; D possibly corresponds to TRBD1 (5 bases). CDR3 length equals 12 residues. Trimming left V 5 bases short and J 2 bases short, with 6 bases between. Germline CDR1 reads LNHNV; CDR2 reads YYDKDF (reference sequence). CDR3 nucleotides: TGTGCCACCAGCCGACAGAACTATGGCTACACCTTC. Protein product: CATSRQNYGYTF.

This clonotype was seen repeatedly, ten times or more. CDR3 DNA: TGTGCCAGCAGCGTAGGGTCGAGAGCTAGCACAGATACGCAGTATTTT. Its protein is CASSVGSRASTDTQYF. V is TRBV9 and J is TRBJ2-3, with no clear D. V gave up 0 bases and J gave up 0 bases, with 11 bases separating them. CDR1 and CDR2 from the germline V gene are SGDLS and YYNGEE. The length of the CDR3 is 16 residues.

As regards this clonotype: Possible read error: a much larger clone is one base away. The genes are TRBV7-2 and TRBJ2-2; D gene unclear. This CDR3 is 14 amino acids long. Germline CDR1 reads SGHTA; CDR2 reads FQGNSA. This CDR3 is CATSFYFSHEELFF. The CDR3 region has the DNA TGTGCCACCAGCTTTTATTTCTCTCATGAGGAGCTGTTTTTT.

This clonotype was recorded at least ten times. The V gene is TRBV5-6, the J gene TRBJ2-1, with TRBD2 matching over 7 bases. The CDR3 has 15 amino acids. Germline CDR1 SGHDT, CDR2 YYEEEE. V dropped 2 bases and J dropped 4; count of bases not matched to a gene: 6. The CDR3 loop reads CASSFTRGSYNEQFF. DNA for the CDR3: TGTGCCAGCAGCTTTACTCGCGGGAGTTACAATGAGCAGTTCTTC.

In its sample, this clonotype was seen many times. The V call is TRBV4-1, the J call TRBJ1-5; D gene ambiguous. This CDR3 is 14 amino acids long. Germline loops: CDR1 MGHRA, CDR2 YSYEKL. The germline V and J ends were trimmed by 1 base and 5 bases, with 9 bases remaining between them. The CDR3, as DNA: TGCGCCAGCAGCCAAGCTCGCCGGGATCAGCCCCAGCATTTT. It encodes CASSQARRDQPQHF.

Ten or more counts support this clonotype. The chain carries TRBV6-1 and TRBJ2-2; D remains unclear. CDR1 MNHNS and CDR2 SASEGT come from the germline V gene. This CDR3 comprises 13 residues. The ends were cut back, 2 bases at V and 0 bases at J, with 1 base in the middle. CDR3 DNA: TGTGCCAGCAGTGAACCGAACACCGGGGAGCTGTTTTTT. This translates into CASSEPNTGELFF.

This clonotype was seen ten or more times. This chain joins TRBV28 and TRBJ2-1, with TRBD2 matching 9 bases. This CDR3 region has 16 residues. Germline CDR1 reads MDHEN; CDR2 reads SYDVKM. J gave up 6 bases and V 5 bases, and 11 bases lay outside the gene matches. The CDR3 region has the DNA TGTGCCAGCAGTAGGCTAGCGGGGACTCCTTCCAATGAGCAGTTCTTC. It codes for CASSRLAGTPSNEQFF.

There are many counts of this clonotype. This rearrangement joins TRBV28 to TRBJ2-7, with 13 bases identical to TRBD2. CDR1 and CDR2 (germline): MDHEN, SYDVKM. The junction had 9 bases not matched to a gene; V was cut back by 4 bases and J by 3 bases. The CDR3 runs to 17 residues. Written as DNA, the CDR3 is TGTGCCAGCAGTTCCATAAGACTAGCGGGAGGCCTCTACGAGCAGTACTTC. It codes for CASSSIRLAGGLYEQYF.

The chain recombines TRBV11-3 with TRBJ2-1; maybe TRBD2 (6 bases). The CDR3 is 14 residues long. Germline CDR1 and CDR2: SGHNT and YENEEA. The V end lost 2 bases, the J end lost 4 bases, and 9 bases lay between the germline ends. CDR3 sequence (DNA): TGTGCCAGCAGCTTACCCGGGGGATACAATGAGCAGTTCTTC. It codes for CASSLPGGYNEQFF.

This clonotype was seen repeatedly, ten times or more. This chain connects TRBV6-2 or TRBV6-3 to TRBJ2-3; 8 bases match TRBD2. Germline V lookup: CDR1 MNHEY, CDR2 SVGEGT. Trimming cost V 2 bases and J 2 bases; bases outside gene matches: 12. This CDR3 is 18 amino acids long. The CDR3 DNA is TGTGCCAGCAGTTACCGCCAACGCCTAGCGGGTCCCACAGATACGCAGTATTTT. The encoded protein is CASSYRQRLAGPTDTQYF.